This entry concerns a single T cell receptor beta chain. CDR1 and CDR2 (germline): SGHVT, SQSDAQ. V was cut by 3 bases and J by 14 bases, with 11 bases left in between. The length of the CDR3 is 12 residues. These data are taken from a study of shared T cell receptors in the human thymus. Sequenced by immunoSEQ multiplex PCR; TCRdb stores in-frame clones only, minus some. The sample lists approximately 730,000 clones; approximately 85% were seen once. This same sample was also part of a study on human thymus T cells.

Sequenced material: thymocytes. The receptor was isolated from a girl under two years old with a congenital heart defect. The V call is TRBV7-4, the J call TRBJ1-6; D is unresolved. CDR3 residues: CASSLGFGALHF. CDR3 sequence (DNA): TGTGCCAGCAGCTTGGGGTTCGGGGCCCTCCACTTT.